This T cell receptor (beta chain) was identified during a study of technical replicates of blood from four donors (TCRdb year 2017). V sheds 5 bases and J sheds 1 base, leaving 9 bases between their ends. The CDR3 has 13 amino acids, counting the end cysteine and phenylalanine. The read is trimmed to its CDR3 DNA, 39 bases read in frame from base 1. According to the germline V gene (reference sequence), CDR1 reads SEHNR and CDR2 reads FQNEAQ. The library relied on the immunoSEQ multiplex PCR assay. Imported from immuneACCESS, the table was reduced by TCRdb to in-frame sequences with V and J called. These copies leave out some clones; in studies compared against another copy, an unresolved V gene accounts for under half, and the cause of the remainder is not known. Counted in this sample were some 77,000 clones; about 86% of them appeared once. The biggest ten clones account for 4.8% of the sample.

A word on this clone: Its antigen specificity is not known. No base quality information exists; no much larger clone differs at one position.

The clonotype was recovered from a human donor in good health. Some clones in this sample may be carry-over from other donors' samples. Sequencing input: PBMCs. The chain is made from TRBV7-9 and TRBJ2-7, with the D gene too uncertain to name. Read as DNA, the sequence is TGTGCCAGCAGCCTGCCAGGTTCCTACGAGCAGTACTTC. This encodes CASSLPGSYEQYF. Extended through the reference TRBV7-9 and TRBJ2-7 proteins, this CDR3 yields the full variable domain: DTGVSQNPRHKITKRGQNVTFRCDPISEHNRLYWYRQTLGQGPEFLTYFQNEAQLEKSRLLSDRFSAERPKGSFSTLEIQRTEQGDSAMYLCASSLPGSYEQYFGPGTRLTVT.